This T cell receptor (beta chain) is drawn from a study of shared T cell receptors in the human thymus. Assay used: immunoSEQ multiplex PCR; TCRdb lists only in-frame clones, some missing. The sample lists about 660,000 clones; around 87% were seen once. This clone came up a few times. This CDR3 comprises 16 residues. The germline CDR1 and CDR2 sequences are SGHVS and FNYEAQ. Trimming stripped 0 bases from V and 3 bases from J, with 12 bases between. This sample was shared with a second study, whose subject was human thymus T cells. This second study says: It was from resections taken during corrective heart surgery that the thymus tissue came. In unrelated individuals, thymic repertoires overlapped highly, according to related research.

The chain employs TRBV7-6 and TRBJ1-3, with a weak D call TRBD1 (5 bases). Input material: thymocytes. This clonotype was sampled from a boy less than two years old with a congenital heart defect. The CDR3 here is CASSLAPLGLGNTIYF. The CDR3 DNA reads TGTGCCAGCAGCTTAGCCCCCTTGGGGCTTGGAAACACCATATATTTT.